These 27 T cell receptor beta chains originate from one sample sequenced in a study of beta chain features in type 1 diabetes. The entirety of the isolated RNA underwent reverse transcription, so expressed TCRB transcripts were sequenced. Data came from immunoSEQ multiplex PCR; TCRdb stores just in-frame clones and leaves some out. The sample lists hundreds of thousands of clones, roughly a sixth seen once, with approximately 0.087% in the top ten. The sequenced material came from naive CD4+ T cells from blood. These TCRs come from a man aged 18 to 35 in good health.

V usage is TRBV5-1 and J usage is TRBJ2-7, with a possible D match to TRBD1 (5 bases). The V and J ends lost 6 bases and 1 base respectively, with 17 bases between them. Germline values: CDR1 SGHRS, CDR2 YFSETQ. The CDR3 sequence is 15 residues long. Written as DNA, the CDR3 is TGCGCCAGCACCCAAGGGGTGACAGAATCCTACGAGCAGTACTTC. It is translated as CASTQGVTESYEQYF.

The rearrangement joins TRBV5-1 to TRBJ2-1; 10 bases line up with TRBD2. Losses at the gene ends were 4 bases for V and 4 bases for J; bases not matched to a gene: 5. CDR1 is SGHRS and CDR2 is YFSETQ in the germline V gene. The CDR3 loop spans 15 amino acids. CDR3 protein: CASSTTSGTYNEQFF. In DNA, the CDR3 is TGCGCCAGCAGCACAACTAGCGGGACATACAATGAGCAGTTCTTC.

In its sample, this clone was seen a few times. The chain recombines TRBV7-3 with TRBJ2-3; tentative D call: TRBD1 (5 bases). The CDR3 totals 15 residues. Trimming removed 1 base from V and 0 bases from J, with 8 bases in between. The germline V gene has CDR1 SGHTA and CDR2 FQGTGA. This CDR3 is CASSLNPGSTDTQYF. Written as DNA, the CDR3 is TGTGCCAGCAGCTTAAATCCAGGGAGCACAGATACGCAGTATTTT. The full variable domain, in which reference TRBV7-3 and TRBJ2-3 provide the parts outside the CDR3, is GAGVSQTPSNKVTEKGKYVELRCDPISGHTALYWYRQSLGQGPEFLIYFQGTGAADDSGLPNDRFFAVRPEGSVSTLKIQRTERGDSAVYLCASSLNPGSTDTQYFGPGTRLTVL.

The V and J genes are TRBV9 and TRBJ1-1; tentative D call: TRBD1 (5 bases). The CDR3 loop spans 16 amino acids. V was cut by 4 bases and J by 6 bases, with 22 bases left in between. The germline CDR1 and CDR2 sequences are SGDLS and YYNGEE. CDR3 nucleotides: TGTGCCAGCAGCTTGCTCGGCGAGAGGGGTTCAGCTGAAGCTTTCTTT. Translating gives CASSLLGERGSAEAFF. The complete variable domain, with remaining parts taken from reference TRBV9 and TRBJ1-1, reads DSGVTQTPKHLITATGQRVTLRCSPRSGDLSVYWYQQSLDQGLQFLIQYYNGEERAKGNILERFSAQQFPDLHSELNLSSLELGDSALYFCASSLLGERGSAEAFFGQGTRLTVV.

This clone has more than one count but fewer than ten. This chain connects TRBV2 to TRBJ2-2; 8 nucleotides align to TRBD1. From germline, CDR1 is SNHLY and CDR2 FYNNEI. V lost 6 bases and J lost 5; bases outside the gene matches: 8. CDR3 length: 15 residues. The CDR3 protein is CASSVGTGGTGELFF. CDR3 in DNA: TGTGCCAGCAGCGTAGGGACAGGAGGTACCGGGGAGCTGTTTTTT.

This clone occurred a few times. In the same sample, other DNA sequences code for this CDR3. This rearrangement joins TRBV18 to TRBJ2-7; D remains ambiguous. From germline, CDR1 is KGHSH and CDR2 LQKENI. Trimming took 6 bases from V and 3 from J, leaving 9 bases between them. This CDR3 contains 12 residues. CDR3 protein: CASSPNSYEQYF. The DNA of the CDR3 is TGTGCCAGCTCCCCCAACAGCTACGAGCAGTACTTC.

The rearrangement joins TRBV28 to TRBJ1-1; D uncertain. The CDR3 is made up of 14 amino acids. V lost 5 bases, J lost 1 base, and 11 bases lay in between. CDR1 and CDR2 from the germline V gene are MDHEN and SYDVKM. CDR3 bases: TGTGCCAGCAGTCCCCCGGGGTCGAACACTGAAGCTTTCTTT. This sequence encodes CASSPPGSNTEAFF. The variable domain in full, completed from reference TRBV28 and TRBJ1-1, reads DVKVTQSSRYLVKRTGEKVFLECVQDMDHENMFWYRQDPGLGLRLIYFSYDVKMKEKGDIPEGYSVSREKKERFSLILESASTNQTSMYLCASSPPGSNTEAFFGQGTRLTVV.

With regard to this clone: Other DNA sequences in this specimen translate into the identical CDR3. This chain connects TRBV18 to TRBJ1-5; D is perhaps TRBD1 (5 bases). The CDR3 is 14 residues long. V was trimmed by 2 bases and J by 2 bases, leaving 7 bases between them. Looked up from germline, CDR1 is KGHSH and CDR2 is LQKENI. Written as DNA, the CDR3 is TGTGCCAGCTCACCAACGGGGGGCAATCAGCCCCAGCATTTT. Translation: CASSPTGGNQPQHF.

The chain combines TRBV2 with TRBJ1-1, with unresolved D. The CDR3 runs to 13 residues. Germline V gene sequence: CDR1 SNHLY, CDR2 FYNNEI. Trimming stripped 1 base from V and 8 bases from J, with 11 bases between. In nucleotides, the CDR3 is TGTGCCAGCAGTGAAGGGCGGGGATGGGAAGCTTTCTTT. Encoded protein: CASSEGRGWEAFF.

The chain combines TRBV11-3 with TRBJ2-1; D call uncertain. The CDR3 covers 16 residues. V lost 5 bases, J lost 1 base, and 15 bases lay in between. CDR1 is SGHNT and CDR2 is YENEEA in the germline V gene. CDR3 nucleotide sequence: TGTGCCAGCAGCCGCACGGTCGCCCCTTCCTACAATGAGCAGTTCTTC. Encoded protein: CASSRTVAPSYNEQFF.

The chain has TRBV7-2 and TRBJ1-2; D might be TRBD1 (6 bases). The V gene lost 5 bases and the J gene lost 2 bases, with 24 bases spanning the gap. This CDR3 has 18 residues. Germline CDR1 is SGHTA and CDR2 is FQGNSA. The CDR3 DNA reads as TGTGCCAGCAGCCCCCGAGAGGGGGGAAAACCTGAAAACTATGGCTACACCTTC. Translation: CASSPREGGKPENYGYTF.

The CDR3: CASNSPGTGGFYEQYF. DNA for the CDR3: TGTGCCAGCAACTCGCCTGGGACAGGGGGATTCTACGAGCAGTACTTC. The chain couples TRBV28 to TRBJ2-7, with TRBD1 identical over 11 bases. Germline values: CDR1 MDHEN, CDR2 SYDVKM. This CDR3 is 16 amino acids long. J was trimmed by 3 bases and V by 7 bases; bases with no gene match: 11. The full variable domain, its missing parts supplied by reference TRBV28 and TRBJ2-7, is DVKVTQSSRYLVKRTGEKVFLECVQDMDHENMFWYRQDPGLGLRLIYFSYDVKMKEKGDIPEGYSVSREKKERFSLILESASTNQTSMYLCASNSPGTGGFYEQYFGPGTRLTVT.

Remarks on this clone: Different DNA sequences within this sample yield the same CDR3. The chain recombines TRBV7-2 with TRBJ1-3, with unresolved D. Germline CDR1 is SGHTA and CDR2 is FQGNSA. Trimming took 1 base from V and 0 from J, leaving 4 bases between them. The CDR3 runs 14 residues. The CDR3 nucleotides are TGTGCCAGCAGCTTAGGACTCTCTGGAAACACCATATATTTT. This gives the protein CASSLGLSGNTIYF.

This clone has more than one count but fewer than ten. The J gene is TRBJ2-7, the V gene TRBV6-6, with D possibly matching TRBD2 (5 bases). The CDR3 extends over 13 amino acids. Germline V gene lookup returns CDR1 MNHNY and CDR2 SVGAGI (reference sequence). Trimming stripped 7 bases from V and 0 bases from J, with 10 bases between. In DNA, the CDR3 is TGTGCCAGCACTGGACTCGACTCCTACGAGCAGTACTTC. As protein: CASTGLDSYEQYF.

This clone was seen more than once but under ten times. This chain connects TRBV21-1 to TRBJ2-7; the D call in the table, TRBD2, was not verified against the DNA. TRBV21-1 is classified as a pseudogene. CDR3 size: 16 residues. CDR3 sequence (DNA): TGTGCCAGCAGCAACTCGGTCGCATATCGCCCCTACGAGCAGTACTTC. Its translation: CASSNSVAYRPYEQYF.

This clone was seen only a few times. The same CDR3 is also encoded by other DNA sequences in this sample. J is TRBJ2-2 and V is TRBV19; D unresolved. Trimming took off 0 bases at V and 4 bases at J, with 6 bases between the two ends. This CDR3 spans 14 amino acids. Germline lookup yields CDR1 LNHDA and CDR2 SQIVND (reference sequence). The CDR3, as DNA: TGTGCCAGTAGTATAGATAGAAGCACCGGGGAGCTGTTTTTT. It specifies CASSIDRSTGELFF.

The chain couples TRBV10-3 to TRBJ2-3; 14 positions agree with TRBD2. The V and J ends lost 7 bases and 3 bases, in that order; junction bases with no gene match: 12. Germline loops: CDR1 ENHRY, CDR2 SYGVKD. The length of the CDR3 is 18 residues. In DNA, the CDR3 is TGTGCCATCACCCTGACTAGCGGGAGGGCCCCATCAACAGATACGCAGTATTTT. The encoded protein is CAITLTSGRAPSTDTQYF.

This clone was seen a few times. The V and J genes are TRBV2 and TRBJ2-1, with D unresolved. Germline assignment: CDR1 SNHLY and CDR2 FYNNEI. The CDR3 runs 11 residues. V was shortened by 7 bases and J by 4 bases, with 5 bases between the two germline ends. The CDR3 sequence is CASNGYNEQFF. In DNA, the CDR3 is TGTGCCAGCAATGGTTACAATGAGCAGTTCTTC.

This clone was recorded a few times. The CDR3 DNA is TGTGCCAGCAGCTTAGTGGTGGGGCCCAGGGGAAACATTCAGTACTTC. Protein sequence: CASSLVVGPRGNIQYF. This chain links TRBV7-9 with TRBJ2-4; weak D call: TRBD1 (6 bases). V was shortened by 1 base and J by 6 bases, with 16 bases between the two germline ends. CDR1 SEHNR and CDR2 FQNEAQ come from the germline V gene (reference sequence). The CDR3 length is 16 residues.

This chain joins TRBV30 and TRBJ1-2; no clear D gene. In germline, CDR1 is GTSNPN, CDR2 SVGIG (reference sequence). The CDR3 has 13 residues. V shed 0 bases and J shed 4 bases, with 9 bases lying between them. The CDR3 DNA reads TGTGCCTGGAGTGTACGCCAGTCCTATGGCTACACCTTC. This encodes CAWSVRQSYGYTF.

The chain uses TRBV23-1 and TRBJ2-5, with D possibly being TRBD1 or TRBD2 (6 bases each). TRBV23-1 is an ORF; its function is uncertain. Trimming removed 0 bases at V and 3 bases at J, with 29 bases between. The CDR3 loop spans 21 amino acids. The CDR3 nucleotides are TGCGCCAGCAGTCAATCGGGGGGCACAGGACCGGCCGGGGCGTTTGAAGAGACCCAGTACTTC. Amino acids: CASSQSGGTGPAGAFEETQYF.

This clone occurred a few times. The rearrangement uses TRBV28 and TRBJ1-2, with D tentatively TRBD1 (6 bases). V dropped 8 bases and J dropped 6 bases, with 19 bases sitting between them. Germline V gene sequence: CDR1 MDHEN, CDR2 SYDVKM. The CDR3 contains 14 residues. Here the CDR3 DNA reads TGTGCCAGCGCCCGACCACAGGGTCCGCATGGCTACACCTTC. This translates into CASARPQGPHGYTF.

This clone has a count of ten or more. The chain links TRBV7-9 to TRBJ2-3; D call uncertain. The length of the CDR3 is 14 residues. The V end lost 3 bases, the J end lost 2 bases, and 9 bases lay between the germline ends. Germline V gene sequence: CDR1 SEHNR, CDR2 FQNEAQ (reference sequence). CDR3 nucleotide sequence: TGTGCCAGCAGCTTCCGGCCCAACACAGATACGCAGTATTTT. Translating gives CASSFRPNTDTQYF. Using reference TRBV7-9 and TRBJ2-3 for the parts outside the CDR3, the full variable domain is DTGVSQNPRHKITKRGQNVTFRCDPISEHNRLYWYRQTLGQGPEFLTYFQNEAQLEKSRLLSDRFSAERPKGSFSTLEIQRTEQGDSAMYLCASSFRPNTDTQYFGPGTRLTVL.

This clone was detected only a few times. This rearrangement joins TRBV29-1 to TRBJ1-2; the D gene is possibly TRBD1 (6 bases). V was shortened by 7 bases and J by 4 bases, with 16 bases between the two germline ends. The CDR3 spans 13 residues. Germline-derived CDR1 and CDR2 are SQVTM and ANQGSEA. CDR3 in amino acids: CSGSQGRSYGYTF. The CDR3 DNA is TGCAGCGGATCACAGGGTAGATCCTATGGCTACACCTTC.

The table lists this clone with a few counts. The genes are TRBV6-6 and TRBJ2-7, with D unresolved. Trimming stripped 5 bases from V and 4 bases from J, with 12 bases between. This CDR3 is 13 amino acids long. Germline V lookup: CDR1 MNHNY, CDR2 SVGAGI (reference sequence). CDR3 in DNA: TGTGCCAGCAGTCACGACCGTGGGTACGAGCAGTACTTC. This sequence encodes CASSHDRGYEQYF.

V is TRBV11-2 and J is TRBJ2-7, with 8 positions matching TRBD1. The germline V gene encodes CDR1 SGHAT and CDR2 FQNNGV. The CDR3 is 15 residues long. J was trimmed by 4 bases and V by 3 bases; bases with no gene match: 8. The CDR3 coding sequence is TGTGCCAGCAGCTTCTCGACAGGGGATGGTTACGAGCAGTACTTC. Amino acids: CASSFSTGDGYEQYF.

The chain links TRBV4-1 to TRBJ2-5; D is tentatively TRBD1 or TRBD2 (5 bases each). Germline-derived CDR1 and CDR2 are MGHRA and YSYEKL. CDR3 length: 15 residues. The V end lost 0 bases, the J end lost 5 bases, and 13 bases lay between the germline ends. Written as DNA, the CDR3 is TGCGCCAGCAGCCAAGAAGGGACCTCAGGCGAGACCCAGTACTTC. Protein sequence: CASSQEGTSGETQYF.